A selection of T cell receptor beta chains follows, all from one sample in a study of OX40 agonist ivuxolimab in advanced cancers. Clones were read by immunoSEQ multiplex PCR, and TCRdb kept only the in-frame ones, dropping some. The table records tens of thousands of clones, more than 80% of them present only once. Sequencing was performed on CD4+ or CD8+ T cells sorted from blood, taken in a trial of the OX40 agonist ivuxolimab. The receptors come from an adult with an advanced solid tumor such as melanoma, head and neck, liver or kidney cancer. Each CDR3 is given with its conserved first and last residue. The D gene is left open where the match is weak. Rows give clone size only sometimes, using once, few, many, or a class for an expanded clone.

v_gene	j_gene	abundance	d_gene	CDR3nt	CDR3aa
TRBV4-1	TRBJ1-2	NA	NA	TGCGCCAGCAGCCAAGATCGGGGCCGTGGCTACACCTTC	CASSQDRGRGYTF
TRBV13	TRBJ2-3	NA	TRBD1	TGTGCCAGCAGCTTAGAAGGCGGCACAGGGGCCGATACGCAGTATTTT	CASSLEGGTGADTQYF
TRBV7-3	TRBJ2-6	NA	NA	TGTGCCAGCACCCCGGGGAGGAGCTCTGGGGCCAACGTCCTGACTTTC	CASTPGRSSGANVLTF
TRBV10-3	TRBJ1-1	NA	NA	TGTGCCATCAGTGAGTACTACACTGAAGCTTTCTTT	CAISEYYTEAFF
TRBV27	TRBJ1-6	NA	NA	TGTGCCAGCAGCCCCGGGACTTATAATTCACCCCTCCACTTT	CASSPGTYNSPLHF
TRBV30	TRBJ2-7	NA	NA	TGTGCCTGGAGTCCTAAGGGGGGGGAATCCTACGAGCAGTACTTC	CAWSPKGGESYEQYF
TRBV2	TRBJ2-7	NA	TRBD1	TGTGCCAGCAGTGGTGGGACAGAGTCTCTCGCGGAGCAGTACTTC	CASSGGTESLAEQYF
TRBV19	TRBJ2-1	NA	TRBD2	TGTGCCAGTAGTACCCAAGCGGGAGGGCCGGGAAATGAGCAGTTCTTC	CASSTQAGGPGNEQFF
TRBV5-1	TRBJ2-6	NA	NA	TGCGCCAGCAGCTTGGATGAGACCGGGGCCAACGTCCTGACTTTC	CASSLDETGANVLTF
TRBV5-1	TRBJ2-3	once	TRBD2	TGCGCCAGCAGCTTAGCGGGAGCCACAGATACGCAGTATTTT	CASSLAGATDTQYF
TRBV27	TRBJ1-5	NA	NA	TGTGCCAGCAATGGGGGGGGGCGCAATCAGCCCCAGCATTTT	CASNGGGRNQPQHF
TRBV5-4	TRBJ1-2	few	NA	TGTGCCAGCAGCCCAAAGACCGAACTCTATGGCTACACCTTC	CASSPKTELYGYTF
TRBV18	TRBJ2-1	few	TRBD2	TGTGCCAGCTCACCCCCGGGACTAGCGGGAGGTACGAATGAGCAGTTCTTC	CASSPPGLAGGTNEQFF
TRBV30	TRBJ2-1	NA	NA	TGTGCCTGGAAGAAGGTAGTCAATGAGCAGTTCTTC	CAWKKVVNEQFF
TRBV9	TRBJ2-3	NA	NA	TGTGCCAGCAGCGTAGTGAGCACAGATACGCAGTATTTT	CASSVVSTDTQYF
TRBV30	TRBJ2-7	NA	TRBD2	TGTGCCTGGAGTTGGGAGGGTGAGCAGTACTTC	CAWSWEGEQYF
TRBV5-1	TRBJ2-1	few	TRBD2	TGCGCCAGCAGGACTAGCGGGAACTACAATGAGCAGTTCTTC	CASRTSGNYNEQFF
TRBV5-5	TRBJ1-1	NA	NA	TGTGCCAGCAGCTTGGACAACTGGACTCCAGGCGCCACTGAAGCTTTCTTT	CASSLDNWTPGATEAFF
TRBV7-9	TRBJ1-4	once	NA	TGTGCCAGCAGCTCACCGACAGGACTTAGAAATGAAAAACTGTTTTTT	CASSSPTGLRNEKLFF
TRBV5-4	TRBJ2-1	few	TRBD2	TGTGCCAGCAGCTGGAGCGGGAGTGCCTACAATGAGCAGTTCTTC	CASSWSGSAYNEQFF
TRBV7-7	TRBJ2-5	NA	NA	TGTGCTAGCAGCTGGAACGCGGAAGAGACCCAGTACTTC	CASSWNAEETQYF
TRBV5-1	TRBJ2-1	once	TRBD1	TGCGCCAGCAGCTTGGAGCAGGGGGCGCATAGTGAGCAGTTCTTC	CASSLEQGAHSEQFF
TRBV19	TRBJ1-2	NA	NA	TGTGCCAGTAGTCCACTGGGCGTCCAGGGGTTTGACTACACCTTC	CASSPLGVQGFDYTF
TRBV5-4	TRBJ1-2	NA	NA	TGTGCCAGCAGCTTGACAGGAGCGTATGGCTACACCTTC	CASSLTGAYGYTF
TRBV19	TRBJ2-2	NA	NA	TGTGCCAGTAGTAACTCGGCCACCGACACCGGGGAGCTGTTTTTT	CASSNSATDTGELFF
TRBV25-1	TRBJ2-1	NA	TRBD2	TGTGCCAGCAGTGGGGCGACTAGCGGTCGTCACTACAATGAGCAGTTCTTC	CASSGATSGRHYNEQFF
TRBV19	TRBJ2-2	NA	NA	TGTGCCAGTATGGGAGGGACAGCGAACACCGGGGAGCTGTTTTTT	CASMGGTANTGELFF
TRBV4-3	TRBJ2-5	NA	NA	TGCGCCAGCAGCCAAGACCTGGGTAGGGAACAGACCCAGTACTTC	CASSQDLGREQTQYF
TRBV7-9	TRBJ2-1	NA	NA	TGTGCCAGCAGCCGTGGGCAGGGCGGGTACAATGAGCAGTTCTTC	CASSRGQGGYNEQFF
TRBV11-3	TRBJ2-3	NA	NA	TGTGCCAGCAGCTTTAAGGGGACCACAGATACGCAGTATTTT	CASSFKGTTDTQYF
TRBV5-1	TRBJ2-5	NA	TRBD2	TGCGCCAGCAGCTTGGGTACTAGCGGTAATGGAGAGACCCAGTACTTC	CASSLGTSGNGETQYF
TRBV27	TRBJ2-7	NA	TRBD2	TGTGCCAGCAGTCCGTGGGGTAGCGGGAGCTACGAGCAGTACTTC	CASSPWGSGSYEQYF
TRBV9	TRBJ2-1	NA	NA	TGTGCCAGCAGCGTAGCAGGGATTCCGGGCTTTGAGGACAATGAGCAGTTCTTC	CASSVAGIPGFEDNEQFF
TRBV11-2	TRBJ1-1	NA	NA	TGTGCCAGCAGCTTAGATGAGGACACTGAAGCTTTCTTT	CASSLDEDTEAFF
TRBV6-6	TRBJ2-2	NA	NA	TGTGCCAGCGAAGGTCGGAGGGGCGCGTCCGGGGAGCTGTTTTTT	CASEGRRGASGELFF
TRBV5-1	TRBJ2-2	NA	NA	TGCGCCAGCAGGACCCTGAGGGGGACCGGGGAGCTGTTTTTT	CASRTLRGTGELFF
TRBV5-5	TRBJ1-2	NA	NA	TGTGCCAGCAGCTATAGATCGGGACAACTCCAGGGAGGCTACACCTTC	CASSYRSGQLQGGYTF
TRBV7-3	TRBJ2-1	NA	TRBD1	TGTGCCAGCGAAAGGGCAGGGGGATACAATGAGCAGTTCTTC	CASERAGGYNEQFF
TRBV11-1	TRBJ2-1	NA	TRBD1	TGTGCCAGCAGCCCGACAGGGAACTCCTACAATGAGCAGTTCTTC	CASSPTGNSYNEQFF
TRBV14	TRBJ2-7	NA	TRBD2	TGTGCCAGCAGCCAAGGTCTAGCGGAATACTACGAGCAGTACTTC	CASSQGLAEYYEQYF
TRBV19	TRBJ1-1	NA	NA	TGTGCCAGTAGTATTTTTGGCGGAAACACTGAAGCTTTCTTT	CASSIFGGNTEAFF
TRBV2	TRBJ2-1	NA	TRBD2	TGTGCCAGCAGTGAAATTAGCGGGAGGGGTATAGGGAATGAGCAGTTCTTC	CASSEISGRGIGNEQFF
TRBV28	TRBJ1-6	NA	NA	TGTGCCAGCAGTTTAGGACTCCGGAGCAGCCTCAATTCACCCCTCCACTTT	CASSLGLRSSLNSPLHF
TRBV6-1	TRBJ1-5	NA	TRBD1	TGTGCCAGCAGTGTTGGTCAGGGGGCGAGTCAGCCCCAGCATTTT	CASSVGQGASQPQHF
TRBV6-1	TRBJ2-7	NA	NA	TGTGCCAGCAGTGAAAAAGGGTACGAGCAGTACTTC	CASSEKGYEQYF